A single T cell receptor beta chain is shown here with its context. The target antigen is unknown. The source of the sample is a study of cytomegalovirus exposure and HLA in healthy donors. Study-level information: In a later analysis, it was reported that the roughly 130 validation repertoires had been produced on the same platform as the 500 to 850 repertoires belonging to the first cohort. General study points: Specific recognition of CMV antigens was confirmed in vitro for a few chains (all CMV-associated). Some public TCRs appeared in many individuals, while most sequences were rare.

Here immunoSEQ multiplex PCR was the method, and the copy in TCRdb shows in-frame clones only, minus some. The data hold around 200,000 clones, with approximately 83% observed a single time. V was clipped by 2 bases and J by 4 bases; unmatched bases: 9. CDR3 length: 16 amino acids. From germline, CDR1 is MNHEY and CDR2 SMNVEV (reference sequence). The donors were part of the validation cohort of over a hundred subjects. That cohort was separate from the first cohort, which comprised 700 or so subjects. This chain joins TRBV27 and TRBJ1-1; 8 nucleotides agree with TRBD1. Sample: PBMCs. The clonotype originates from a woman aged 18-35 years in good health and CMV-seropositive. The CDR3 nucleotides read TGTGCCAGCAGTTTAGATCAGGGGGCTGGGGGCACTGAAGCTTTCTTT. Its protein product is CASSLDQGAGGTEAFF.